The rows below give T cell receptor beta chains drawn from one sample of a study of blood T cell repertoires in COVID-19. Only in-frame clones appear in the TCRdb table, and some are missing; sequencing was by immunoSEQ multiplex PCR. The table has roughly 250,000 clones, roughly four fifths seen once; the top ten hold 4% to 5%. The sample taken for sequencing was peripheral blood. The source of these receptors is a woman in her sixties or seventies with acute or convalescent COVID-19. CDR3s include the opening cysteine and the closing phenylalanine or tryptophan. A D gene is named only where the DNA matches it firmly. Clone size is not always given. Where it is, it says once, few, many or a class for expanded clones.

v_call,d_call,clone_size,j_call,cdr3_nt,cdr3_aa
TRBV19,TRBD1,.,TRBJ1-1,TGTGCCAGTAGTGCTACAGGGGGCATTGGGAACACTGAAGCTTTCTTT,CASSATGGIGNTEAFF
TRBV5-6,.,.,TRBJ1-2,TGTGCCAGCAGCCCGCCTCAGCGGGCGCAAAATGGCTACACCTTC,CASSPPQRAQNGYTF
TRBV28,.,.,TRBJ1-2,TGTGCCAGCGTACAGGGTTCGGCGGGCTACACCTTC,CASVQGSAGYTF
TRBV3-1/TRBV3-2,TRBD2,.,TRBJ2-3,TGTGCCAGCAGAGGACTAGCGGGGAGTAATACGCAGTATTTT,CASRGLAGSNTQYF
TRBV19,TRBD1,.,TRBJ1-1,TGTGCCAGTAGTATTTTGGCAGGGGGTAGAGGTGAAGCTTTCTTT,CASSILAGGRGEAFF
TRBV6-2/TRBV6-3,TRBD1,.,TRBJ1-5,TGTGCCAGCAGTATAGACAGGGGCGCCTCTCAGCCCCAGCATTTT,CASSIDRGASQPQHF
TRBV5-1,TRBD1,many,TRBJ2-7,TGCGCCAGCAGCGCGGAGACAGGGCCGGGATACGAGCAGTACTTC,CASSAETGPGYEQYF
TRBV27,.,few,TRBJ2-2,TGTGCCAGCAGGGGGGGGCTTCTGACCGGGGAGCTGTTTTTT,CASRGGLLTGELFF
TRBV3-1/TRBV3-2,.,once,TRBJ2-1,TGTGCCAGCAGCCCGTCGCCTGGGGCGCGGTCCTACAATGAGCAGTTCTTC,CASSPSPGARSYNEQFF
TRBV6-5,.,.,TRBJ1-2,TGTGCCAGCAGTTATTACAGCAATCGGGGTAACTATGGCTACACCTTC,CASSYYSNRGNYGYTF
TRBV5-1,TRBD1,.,TRBJ1-1,TGCGCCAGCAGCCCCACCGGGACAGGGGGCTTGGAAGCTTTCTTT,CASSPTGTGGLEAFF
TRBV9,.,once,TRBJ1-6,TGTGCCAGCAGCATCCCCCGGGACATGGAAACGTCCTATAATTCACCCCTCCACTTT,CASSIPRDMETSYNSPLHF
TRBV6-1,TRBD2,.,TRBJ2-1,TGTGCCAGCAGTGAACTAGCGGCTTACAATGAGCAGTTCTTC,CASSELAAYNEQFF